A single sample gave rise to the 18 T cell receptor beta chains below, sequenced in a study of blood T cell repertoires in COVID-19. Measured with immunoSEQ multiplex PCR; TCRdb has only the in-frame clones, and not every one. The sample has just over 95,000 clones, around 80% seen once. Sequenced: peripheral blood. These receptors came from a man older than 75 with acute or convalescent COVID-19.

Only one count was recorded for this clone. The chain employs TRBV10-3 and TRBJ1-1; TRBD1 aligns across 8 bases. The V segment lost 2 bases and the J segment 8 bases; nucleotides outside the gene matches: 7. Germline V gene data show CDR1 as ENHRY and CDR2 as SYGVKD. This CDR3 spans 14 amino acids. The CDR3: CAISEIGQGFEAFF. The CDR3 coding sequence is TGTGCCATCAGTGAGATAGGACAGGGTTTCGAAGCTTTCTTT.

The chain couples TRBV7-2 to TRBJ1-2; D is undetermined. Deletions cut 0 bases from V and 2 bases from J, with 19 bases between. This CDR3 spans 18 amino acids. Germline V lookup: CDR1 SGHTA, CDR2 FQGNSA. This chain's CDR3 is CASSLAANVGKQNYGYTF. CDR3 sequence (DNA): TGTGCCAGCAGCTTAGCGGCCAACGTCGGTAAACAGAACTATGGCTACACCTTC.

This sequence joins TRBV6-5 and TRBJ1-1; D perhaps matches TRBD1 (5 bases). Trimming left V 5 bases short and J 3 bases short, with 16 bases between. Germline loops: CDR1 MNHEY, CDR2 SVGAGI. There are 15 residues in the CDR3. This chain's CDR3 is CASSPREGRYTEAFF. CDR3 bases: TGTGCCAGCAGTCCCCGGGAGGGGAGGTACACTGAAGCTTTCTTT.

V usage is TRBV11-2 and J usage is TRBJ1-1; D gene ambiguous. V gave up 3 bases and J gave up 6 bases, with 11 bases separating them. Germline V gives CDR1 SGHAT, CDR2 FQNNGV. The CDR3 is 13 residues long. Written as DNA, the CDR3 is TGTGCCAGCAGCTTGTGGGCTCAACCTGAAGCTTTCTTT. Amino acid sequence: CASSLWAQPEAFF.

V gene TRBV7-6 combines with J gene TRBJ2-5; 7 nucleotides align to TRBD1. Germline values: CDR1 SGHVS, CDR2 FNYEAQ. J lost 4 bases, V lost 0 bases, and 2 bases had no gene match. This CDR3 has 14 amino acids. CDR3 amino acids: CASSLAGQRETQYF. The CDR3 DNA is TGTGCCAGCAGCTTAGCGGGACAGCGAGAGACCCAGTACTTC.

The V call is TRBV27, the J call TRBJ2-3, with D tentatively TRBD2 (6 bases). The germline CDR1 and CDR2 sequences are MNHEY and SMNVEV (reference sequence). The CDR3 runs to 15 residues. V lost 3 bases, J lost 4 bases, and 14 bases lay in between. The CDR3 DNA is TGTGCCAGCAGTTTTTCGGGAGCGTTCCCAGATACGCAGTATTTT. This gives the protein CASSFSGAFPDTQYF.

This chain uses TRBV6-5 with TRBJ1-4; D may be TRBD1 (6 bases). Deletions cut 2 bases from V and 0 bases from J, with 10 bases between. The CDR3 is 16 residues long. Germline V gene data show CDR1 as MNHEY and CDR2 as SVGAGI. The CDR3 is CASSYIQGATNEKLFF. The CDR3 region has the DNA TGTGCCAGCAGTTACATACAGGGCGCAACTAATGAAAAACTGTTTTTT.

The chain employs TRBV5-1 and TRBJ2-2, with a possible D match to TRBD1 (5 bases). V gave up 0 bases and J gave up 4 bases, with 7 bases separating them. The germline gives CDR1 SGHRS, CDR2 YFSETQ. The CDR3 length is 14 residues. The DNA for the CDR3 is TGCGCCAGCAGCTTGGTCAGGGCCACCGGGGAGCTGTTTTTT. Encoded protein: CASSLVRATGELFF. Full variable domain (rest looked up from reference TRBV5-1 and TRBJ2-2): KAGVTQTPRYLIKTRGQQVTLSCSPISGHRSVSWYQQTPGQGLQFLFEYFSETQRNKGNFPGRFSGRQFSNSRSEMNVSTLELGDSALYLCASSLVRATGELFFGEGSRLTVL.

V is TRBV4-3 and J is TRBJ2-5; 12 positions agree with TRBD1. CDR1 is LGHNA, CDR2 YSLEER, per germline. The CDR3 sequence is 15 residues long. With 1 base clipped from V and 5 bases from J, the junction kept 2 bases outside the gene matches. CDR3 residues: CASSQAGQGAETQYF. CDR3 nucleotide sequence: TGCGCCAGCAGCCAAGCGGGACAGGGGGCGGAGACCCAGTACTTC.

This clone was recorded only once. The V gene is TRBV28, the J gene TRBJ2-2; D not certain. The CDR3 has 12 amino acids. V shed 7 bases and J shed 4 bases, with 7 bases lying between them. Per the germline V gene, CDR1 is MDHEN and CDR2 is SYDVKM. The CDR3 sequence is CASNGFTGELFF. The CDR3, as DNA: TGTGCCAGCAACGGGTTCACCGGGGAGCTGTTTTTT.

The rearrangement joins TRBV29-1 to TRBJ1-1, with 8 bases that match TRBD1. Germline trimming cut 8 bases from V and 0 bases from J; bases unmatched to any gene: 11. CDR3 length: 15 amino acids. Germline values: CDR1 SQVTM, CDR2 ANQGSEA. CDR3 protein: CSYNSGTGMNTEAFF. For the CDR3, the DNA is TGCAGCTACAATTCCGGGACAGGCATGAACACTGAAGCTTTCTTT.

The rearrangement joins TRBV9 to TRBJ2-1; a weak D match, TRBD2 (5 bases). The ends were cut back, 1 base at V and 7 bases at J, with 15 bases in the middle. This CDR3 has 15 amino acids. Germline assignment: CDR1 SGDLS and CDR2 YYNGEE. CDR3 nucleotide sequence: TGTGCCAGCAGCGTATTCGCCGGGAATGTGAATGAGCAGTTCTTC. It specifies CASSVFAGNVNEQFF.

This clone was seen a handful of times. The chain couples TRBV2 to TRBJ2-7; perhaps TRBD1 as D (6 bases). The germline V gene has CDR1 SNHLY and CDR2 FYNNEI. The CDR3 totals 12 residues. The ends were cut back, 7 bases at V and 3 bases at J, with 10 bases in the middle. CDR3 nucleotides: TGTGCCAGCACGGGACAAATCTACGAGCAGTACTTC. Protein sequence: CASTGQIYEQYF.

The chain uses TRBV7-2 and TRBJ1-1; D not resolved. Trimming removed 1 base from V and 4 bases from J, with 10 bases in between. Germline V lookup: CDR1 SGHTA, CDR2 FQGNSA. The length of the CDR3 is 14 residues. This CDR3 reads CASSLGEGSTEAFF. The CDR3 nucleotides are TGTGCCAGCAGCTTAGGTGAGGGATCCACTGAAGCTTTCTTT.

The V and J genes are TRBV10-1 and TRBJ2-5, with D uncertain. The CDR3 has 12 residues. Germline V gives CDR1 WNHNN, CDR2 SYGVQD (reference sequence). The V and J ends lost 0 bases and 4 bases respectively, with 3 bases between them. CDR3 loop: CASSESRETQYF. DNA for the CDR3: TGCGCCAGCAGTGAGTCGAGAGAGACCCAGTACTTC.

The rearrangement links TRBV21-1 to TRBJ2-6; the table's D call, TRBD1, has no DNA check behind it. TRBV21-1 is a known pseudogene. The CDR3 covers 15 residues. CDR3 sequence (DNA): TGTGCCAGCAGCCGCCGGACAGATGGGGCCAACGTCCTGACTTTC. This gives the protein CASSRRTDGANVLTF.

The chain recombines TRBV5-8 with TRBJ1-5; 7 positions match TRBD1. V lost 6 bases, J lost 6 bases, and 6 bases stayed unmatched. This CDR3 contains 13 residues. Looked up from germline, CDR1 is SGHTS and CDR2 is YDEGEE. CDR3 bases: TGTGCCAGCAAGACAGGGATCCCTCAGCCCCAGCATTTT. Translated, it gives CASKTGIPQPQHF.

The rearrangement joins TRBV14 to TRBJ2-5, with TRBD2 as a possible D gene (5 bases). The V gene's germline CDR1 is SGHDN and CDR2 FVKESK. The V and J ends lost 5 bases and 5 bases respectively, with 12 bases between them. The CDR3 is made up of 13 amino acids. The CDR3 coding sequence is TGTGCCAGCAGCAGAAGGTCGGGGGAGACCCAGTACTTC. Translating gives CASSRRSGETQYF.